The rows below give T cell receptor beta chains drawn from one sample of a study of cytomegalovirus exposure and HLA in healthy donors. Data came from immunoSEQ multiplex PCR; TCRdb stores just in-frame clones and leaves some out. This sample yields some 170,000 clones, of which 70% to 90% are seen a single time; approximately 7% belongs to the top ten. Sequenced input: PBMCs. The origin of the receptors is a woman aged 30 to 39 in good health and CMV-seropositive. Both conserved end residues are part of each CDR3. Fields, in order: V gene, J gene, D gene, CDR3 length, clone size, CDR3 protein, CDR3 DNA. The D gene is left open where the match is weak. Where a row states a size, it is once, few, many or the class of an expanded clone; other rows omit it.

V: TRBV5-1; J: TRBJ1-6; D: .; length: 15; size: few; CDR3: CASSLTQGYNSPLHF; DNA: TGCGCCAGCAGCTTGACGCAGGGGTATAATTCACCCCTCCACTTT
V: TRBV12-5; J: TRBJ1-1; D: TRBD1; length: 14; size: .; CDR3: CASGRQGVSAEAFF; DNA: TGTGCTAGTGGGAGACAGGGGGTTTCGGCTGAAGCTTTCTTT
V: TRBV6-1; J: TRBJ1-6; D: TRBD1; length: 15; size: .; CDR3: CASSGGTGAISPLHF; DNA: TGTGCCAGCAGTGGCGGGACAGGGGCGATCTCACCCCTCCACTTT
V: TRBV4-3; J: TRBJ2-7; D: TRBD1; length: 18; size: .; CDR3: CASSQLLTGGPFVYEQYF; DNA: TGCGCCAGCAGCCAATTGCTTACAGGGGGCCCTTTCGTCTACGAGCAGTACTTC
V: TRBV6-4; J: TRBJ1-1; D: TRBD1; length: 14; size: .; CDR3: CASRPDRVSTEAFF; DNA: TGTGCCAGCAGACCGGACAGGGTGAGCACTGAAGCTTTCTTT
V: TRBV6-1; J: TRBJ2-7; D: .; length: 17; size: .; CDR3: CASSVATPTRGSYEQYF; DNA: TGTGCCAGCAGTGTAGCGACACCTACCAGGGGCTCCTACGAGCAGTACTTC
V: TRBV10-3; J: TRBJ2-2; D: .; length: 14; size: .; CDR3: CAISGDLNTGELFF; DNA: TGTGCCATCAGCGGGGACTTGAACACCGGGGAGCTGTTTTTT
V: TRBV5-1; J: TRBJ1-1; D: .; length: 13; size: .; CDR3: CASSLAEGTEAFF; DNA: TGCGCCAGCAGCTTGGCTGAGGGCACTGAAGCTTTCTTT
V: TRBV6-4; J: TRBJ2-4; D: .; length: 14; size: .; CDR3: CASSESQGGNIQYF; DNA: TGTGCCAGCAGTGAGTCCCAGGGGGGAAACATTCAGTACTTC
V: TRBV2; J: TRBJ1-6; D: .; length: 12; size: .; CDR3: CASSDYYSPLHF; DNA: TGTGCCAGCAGTGACTATTACTCACCCCTCCACTTT
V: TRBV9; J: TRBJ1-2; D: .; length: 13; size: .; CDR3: CASSVSQEGGYTF; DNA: TGTGCCAGCAGCGTGTCACAGGAAGGAGGCTACACCTTC
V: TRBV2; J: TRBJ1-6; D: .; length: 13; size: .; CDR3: CASSGTANSPLHF; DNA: TGTGCCAGCAGTGGGACAGCTAATTCACCCCTCCACTTT
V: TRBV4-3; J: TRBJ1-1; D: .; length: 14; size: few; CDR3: CASSQESRNTEAFF; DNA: TGCGCCAGCAGCCAAGAATCCAGGAACACTGAAGCTTTCTTT
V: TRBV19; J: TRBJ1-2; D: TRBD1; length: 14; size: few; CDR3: CASSIAGQEIGYTF; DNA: TGTGCCAGTAGTATAGCCGGACAGGAAATTGGCTACACCTTC
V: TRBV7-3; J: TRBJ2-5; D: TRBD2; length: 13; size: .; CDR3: CASSFAGEETQYF; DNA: TGTGCCAGCAGCTTTGCGGGGGAGGAGACCCAGTACTTC
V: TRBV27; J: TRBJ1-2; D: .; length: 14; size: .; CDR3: CASTTVAGFGGYTF; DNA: TGTGCCAGCACAACAGTTGCAGGGTTCGGGGGCTACACCTTC
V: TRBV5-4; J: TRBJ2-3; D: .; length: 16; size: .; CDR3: CASSLAKTGSTDTQYF; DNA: TGTGCCAGCAGCTTGGCCAAAACGGGGAGCACAGATACGCAGTATTTT
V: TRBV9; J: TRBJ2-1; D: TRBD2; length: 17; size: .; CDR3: CASSAPRTGGSYNEQFF; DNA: TGTGCCAGCAGCGCTCCTCGAACGGGGGGTTCCTACAATGAGCAGTTCTTC
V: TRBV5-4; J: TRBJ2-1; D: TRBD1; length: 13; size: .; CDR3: CASRTGTGYEQFF; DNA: TGTGCCAGCAGGACCGGGACAGGGTATGAGCAGTTCTTC
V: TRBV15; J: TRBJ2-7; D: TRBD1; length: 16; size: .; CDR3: CATSSPGQGILYEQYF; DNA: TGTGCCACCAGCAGTCCGGGACAGGGTATCCTCTACGAGCAGTACTTC
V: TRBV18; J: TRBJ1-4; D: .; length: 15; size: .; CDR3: CASSPPNRVGEKLFF; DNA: TGTGCCAGCTCACCACCGAACAGGGTGGGTGAAAAACTGTTTTTT
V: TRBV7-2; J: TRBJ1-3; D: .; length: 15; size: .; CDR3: CASSLVVTSGNTIYF; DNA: TGTGCCAGCAGCTTAGTAGTAACGTCTGGAAACACCATATATTTT
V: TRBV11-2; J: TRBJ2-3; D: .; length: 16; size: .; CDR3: CASSSGLMGSTDTQYF; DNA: TGTGCCAGCAGCTCGGGACTGATGGGGAGCACAGATACGCAGTATTTT
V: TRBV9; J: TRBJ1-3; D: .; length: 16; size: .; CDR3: CASSVEVRGAGNTIYF; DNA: TGTGCCAGCAGCGTAGAGGTCAGGGGAGCGGGAAACACCATATATTTT
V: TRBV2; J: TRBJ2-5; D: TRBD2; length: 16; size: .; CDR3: CASSPYRGLAWETQYF; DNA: TGTGCCAGCAGTCCCTACCGGGGACTAGCGTGGGAGACCCAGTACTTC
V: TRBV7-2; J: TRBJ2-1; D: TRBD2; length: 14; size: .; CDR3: CASSPGGENNEQFF; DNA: TGTGCCAGCAGTCCCGGGGGGGAAAACAATGAGCAGTTCTTC
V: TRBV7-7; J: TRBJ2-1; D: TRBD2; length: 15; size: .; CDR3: CASSSHGGAYNEQFF; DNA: TGTGCCAGCAGCTCCCACGGGGGGGCCTACAATGAGCAGTTCTTC
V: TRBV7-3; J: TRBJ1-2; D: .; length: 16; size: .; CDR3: CASSLRGGDTGYGYTF; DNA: TGTGCCAGCAGCTTAAGGGGCGGGGATACGGGCTATGGCTACACCTTC
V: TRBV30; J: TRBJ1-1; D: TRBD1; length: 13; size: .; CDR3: CAWSVGGHTEAFF; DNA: TGTGCCTGGAGTGTAGGGGGCCATACTGAAGCTTTCTTT
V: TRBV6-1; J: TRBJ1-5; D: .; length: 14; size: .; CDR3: CASDWRGGSQPQHF; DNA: TGTGCCAGCGACTGGAGGGGCGGTTCTCAGCCCCAGCATTTT
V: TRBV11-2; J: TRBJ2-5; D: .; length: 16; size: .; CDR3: CASSSVPSPLQETQYF; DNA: TGTGCCAGCAGCTCCGTCCCTAGCCCGCTCCAAGAGACCCAGTACTTC
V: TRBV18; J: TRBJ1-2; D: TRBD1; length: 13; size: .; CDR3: CASSRGTAYGYTF; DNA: TGTGCCAGCTCACGCGGGACAGCTTATGGCTACACCTTC
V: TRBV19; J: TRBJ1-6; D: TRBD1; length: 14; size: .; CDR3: CASSLGQGGSPLHF; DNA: TGTGCCAGTAGCCTAGGACAGGGGGGTTCACCCCTCCACTTT
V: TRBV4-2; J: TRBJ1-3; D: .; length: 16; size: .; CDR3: CASSQDEGGLGNTIYF; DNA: TGTGCCAGCAGCCAAGATGAGGGGGGGCTGGGAAACACCATATATTTT
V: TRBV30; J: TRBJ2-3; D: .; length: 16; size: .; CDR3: CAWSRRGRGVTDTQYF; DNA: TGTGCCTGGAGCCGGAGGGGGCGGGGGGTCACAGATACGCAGTATTTT
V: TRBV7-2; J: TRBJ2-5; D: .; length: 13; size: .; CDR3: CASSLHPMETQYF; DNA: TGTGCCAGCAGCTTACATCCTATGGAGACCCAGTACTTC
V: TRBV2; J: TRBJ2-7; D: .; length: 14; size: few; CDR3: CASSEQGKAYEQYF; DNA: TGTGCCAGCAGTGAACAGGGAAAAGCCTACGAGCAGTACTTC
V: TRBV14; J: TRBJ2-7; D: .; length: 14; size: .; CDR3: CASSPRQETYEQYF; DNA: TGTGCCAGCAGCCCACGACAGGAAACCTACGAGCAGTACTTC
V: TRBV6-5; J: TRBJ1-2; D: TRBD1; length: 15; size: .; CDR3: CASSDGQGDNYGYTF; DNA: TGTGCCAGCAGCGACGGACAGGGGGATAACTATGGCTACACCTTC
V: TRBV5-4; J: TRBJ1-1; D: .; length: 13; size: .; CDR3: CASSFTVNTEAFF; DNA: TGTGCCAGCAGCTTTACAGTGAACACTGAAGCTTTCTTT
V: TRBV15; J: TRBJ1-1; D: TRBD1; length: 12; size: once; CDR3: CATSNRGYGAFF; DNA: TGTGCCACCAGCAACAGGGGATACGGAGCTTTCTTT
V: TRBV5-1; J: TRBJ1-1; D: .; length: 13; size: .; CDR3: CASSFAADREAFF; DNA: TGCGCCAGCAGCTTCGCAGCAGACAGGGAAGCTTTCTTT
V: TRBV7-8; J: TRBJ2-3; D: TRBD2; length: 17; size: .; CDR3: CASSLTSGGSATDTQYF; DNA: TGTGCCAGCAGCTTGACTAGCGGGGGAAGTGCGACAGATACGCAGTATTTT
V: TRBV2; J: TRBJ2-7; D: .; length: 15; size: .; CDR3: CASSEEVAGHYEQYF; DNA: TGTGCCAGCAGTGAAGAGGTTGCGGGGCACTACGAGCAGTACTTC
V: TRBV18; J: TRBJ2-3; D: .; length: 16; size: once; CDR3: CASSPTLSHSTDTQYF; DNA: TGTGCCAGCTCGCCGACTCTCTCACACAGCACAGATACGCAGTATTTT
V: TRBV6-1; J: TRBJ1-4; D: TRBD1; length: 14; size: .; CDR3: CASSAGGDNEKLFF; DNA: TGTGCCAGCAGTGCAGGGGGTGATAATGAAAAACTGTTTTTT
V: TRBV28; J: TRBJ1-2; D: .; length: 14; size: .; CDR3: CASSFWTTNYGYTF; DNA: TGTGCCAGCAGTTTCTGGACAACTAACTATGGCTACACCTTC
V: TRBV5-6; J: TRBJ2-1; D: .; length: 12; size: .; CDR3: CASSLGAREQFF; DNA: TGTGCCAGCAGCTTAGGGGCCAGAGAGCAGTTCTTC
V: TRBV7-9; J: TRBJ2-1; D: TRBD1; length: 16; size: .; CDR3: CASSPDSGQGSFEQFF; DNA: TGTGCCAGCAGTCCGGACTCGGGACAGGGTAGTTTTGAGCAGTTCTTC
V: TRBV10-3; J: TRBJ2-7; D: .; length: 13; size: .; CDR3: CAISEAFTYEQYF; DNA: TGTGCCATCAGTGAAGCCTTCACCTACGAGCAGTACTTC
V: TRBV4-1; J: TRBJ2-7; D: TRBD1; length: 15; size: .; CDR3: CASSQSGTGDYEQYF; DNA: TGCGCCAGCAGCCAATCCGGGACAGGGGACTACGAGCAGTACTTC
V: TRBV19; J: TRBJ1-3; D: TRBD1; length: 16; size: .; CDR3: CASSRTSWNRGNTIYF; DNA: TGTGCCAGTAGCCGAACCTCGTGGAACAGGGGGAACACCATATATTTT
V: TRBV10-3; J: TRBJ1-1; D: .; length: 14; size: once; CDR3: CAISLDSKNTEAFF; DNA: TGTGCCATCAGCCTGGACAGTAAGAACACTGAAGCTTTCTTT
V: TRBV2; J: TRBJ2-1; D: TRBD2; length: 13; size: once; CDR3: CASSVVLRGGQFF; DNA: TGTGCCAGCAGTGTCGTACTCCGGGGGGGCCAGTTCTTC